The present T cell receptor (beta chain) was sequenced within a study of blood T cells in healthy people across ages. Points from the study as a whole: Diversity figures based on one million T cells were deemed too low.

The CDR3 is 15 amino acids. The V gene end was trimmed by 6 bases and the J gene end by 1 base; junction bases not matched to a gene: 8. Germline CDR1 reads SSHAT; CDR2 reads FNYEAQ (reference sequence). About this clonotype: Its antigen is still unknown.

The use of a sample-barcoded 5' primer and a J-beta primer mix characterized a second PCR of roughly 7 to 12 cycles. The template-switch adaptor was a 5' adaptor with 12 random nucleotides. It tagged each cDNA molecule. Every sample returned 2.5 million or more CDR3-containing paired-end reads. TCRdb re-derived calls from the 5' RACE reads in MiXCR, one entry per CDR3 protein. The profile shows around 800,000 distinct CDR3 sequences, around 68% of them singletons. The chain is built from TRBV7-7 and TRBJ2-5, with TRBD1 matching 7 bases. Sequenced: blood. This sequence originates from a young man in good health. The CDR3 reads CASRETGAVQETQYF. The CDR3 nucleotides read TGTGCCAGCAGAGAAACAGGGGCCGTCCAAGAGACCCAGTACTTC.